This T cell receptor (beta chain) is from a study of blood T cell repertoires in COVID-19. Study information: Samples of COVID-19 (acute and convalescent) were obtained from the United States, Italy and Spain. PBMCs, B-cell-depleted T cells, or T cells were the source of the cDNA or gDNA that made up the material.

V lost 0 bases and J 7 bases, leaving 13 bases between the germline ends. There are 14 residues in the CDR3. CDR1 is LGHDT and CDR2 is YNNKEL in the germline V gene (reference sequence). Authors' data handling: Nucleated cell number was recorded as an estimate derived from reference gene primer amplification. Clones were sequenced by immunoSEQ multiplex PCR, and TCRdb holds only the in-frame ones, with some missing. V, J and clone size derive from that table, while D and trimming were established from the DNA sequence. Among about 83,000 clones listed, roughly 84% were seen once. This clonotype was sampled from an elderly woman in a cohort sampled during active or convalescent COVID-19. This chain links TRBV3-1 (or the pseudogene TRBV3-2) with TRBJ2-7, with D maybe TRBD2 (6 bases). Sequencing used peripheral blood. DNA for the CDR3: TGTGCCAGCAGCCAAGACCCCCTACGGGGGGAGCAGTACTTC. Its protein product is CASSQDPLRGEQYF.